The 6 T cell receptor beta chains reported below all come from one sample, sequenced in a study of shared clonotypes between healthy human individuals. Sequencing used immunoSEQ multiplex PCR; TCRdb keeps in-frame clones, though not all of them. The table includes 550,000 to 700,000 clones, roughly 73% detected once. The sample taken for sequencing was memory CD4+ T cells sorted from blood. The subset: CD45RA-negative fraction. The receptors shown here come from a woman younger than 45 in good health.

The V call is TRBV5-6, the J call TRBJ2-1, with 9 bases matching TRBD2. The CDR3 extends over 15 amino acids. Unmatched junction bases numbered 4, after V lost 6 bases and J lost 0 bases. The germline gives CDR1 SGHDT, CDR2 YYEEEE. CDR3 amino acids: CASNGGRASYNEQFF. In DNA, the CDR3 is TGTGCCAGCAACGGCGGGAGGGCCTCCTACAATGAGCAGTTCTTC.

CDR3 bases: TGCAGCGTTGACACAGGGGGCGCGAGGCTGAACACTGAAGCTTTCTTT. Translating gives CSVDTGGARLNTEAFF. The J gene is TRBJ1-1, the V gene TRBV29-1; 9 bases fit TRBD1. The V gene end was trimmed by 3 bases and the J gene end by 0 bases; junction bases not matched to a gene: 8. The germline V gene has CDR1 SQVTM and CDR2 ANQGSEA. This CDR3 comprises 16 residues.

This rearrangement joins TRBV19 to TRBJ1-5; TRBD1 aligns across 7 bases. J was trimmed by 1 base and V by 4 bases; bases with no gene match: 10. From germline, CDR1 is LNHDA and CDR2 SQIVND (reference sequence). This CDR3 has 17 amino acids. The CDR3 DNA is TGTGCCAGTAGTAGGGTTGAAGGGACAGTAAGCAATCAGCCCCAGCATTTT. It encodes CASSRVEGTVSNQPQHF.

This clone was counted once. V usage is TRBV27 and J usage is TRBJ1-2; the D is unclear. Deletions cut 8 bases from V and 4 bases from J, with 14 bases between. CDR1 and CDR2 from the germline V gene are MNHEY and SMNVEV (reference sequence). The CDR3 has 13 amino acids. The CDR3, as DNA: TGTGCCAGCGCTTTATCGCAAACCTATGGCTACACCTTC. Amino acids: CASALSQTYGYTF.

This clone came up many times. This chain uses TRBV2 with TRBJ2-3; TRBD2 matches at 9 bases. The CDR3 covers 15 residues. Germline V gives CDR1 SNHLY, CDR2 FYNNEI. Trimming removed 2 bases from V and 7 bases from J; junction bases left unmatched: 7. CDR3 DNA: TGTGCCAGCAGTGAAATGTCTAGCGGGGCCTATACGCAGTATTTT. This sequence encodes CASSEMSSGAYTQYF.

V gene TRBV9 combines with J gene TRBJ2-1; tentatively, D is TRBD1 or TRBD2 (6 bases each). V was clipped by 0 bases and J by 5 bases, with 9 bases between them. Germline loops: CDR1 SGDLS, CDR2 YYNGEE. The CDR3 is 14 amino acids. The CDR3 sequence: CASSVGGTNNEQFF. The CDR3 nucleotides are TGTGCCAGCAGCGTAGGCGGGACAAACAATGAGCAGTTCTTC.